Presented here are 18 T cell receptor beta chains from one specimen sequenced in a study of long-term antiretroviral therapy in people with HIV. The run of the v3.0 immunoSEQ assay was at survey level. Clones were sequenced by immunoSEQ multiplex PCR, and TCRdb holds only the in-frame ones, with some missing. The sample holds approximately 18,000 clones; almost 80% are singletons and the top ten take roughly 10%. Sequencing was performed on unsorted PBMCs, taken 2.3 years after starting antiretroviral therapy. Receptor source: a woman in her forties with HIV.

The rearrangement uses TRBV5-1 and TRBJ2-2; D unresolved. The CDR3 length is 11 residues. The V end lost 1 base, the J end lost 7 bases, and 2 bases lay between the germline ends. Germline V gene sequence: CDR1 SGHRS, CDR2 YFSETQ. CDR3 region: CASSLSGELFF. CDR3 sequence (DNA): TGCGCCAGCAGCTTGAGCGGGGAGCTGTTTTTT. Based on the CDR3 plus reference TRBV5-1 and TRBJ2-2, the full variable domain is KAGVTQTPRYLIKTRGQQVTLSCSPISGHRSVSWYQQTPGQGLQFLFEYFSETQRNKGNFPGRFSGRQFSNSRSEMNVSTLELGDSALYLCASSLSGELFFGEGSRLTVL.

The chain couples TRBV7-2 to TRBJ2-1; 8 bases match TRBD2. This CDR3 region has 14 residues. CDR1 is SGHTA, CDR2 FQGNSA, per germline. V shed 2 bases, J shed 7 bases, and the junction held 4 bases outside the gene matches. This chain's CDR3 is CASSLTGTSNEQFF. In DNA form, the CDR3 reads TGTGCCAGCAGCTTAACCGGGACTAGTAATGAGCAGTTCTTC.

The chain has TRBV11-3 and TRBJ1-2, with D tentatively TRBD1 (5 bases). CDR1 and CDR2 from the germline V gene are SGHNT and YENEEA. Deletions cut 5 bases from V and 0 bases from J, with 19 bases between. The CDR3 is made up of 17 amino acids. The CDR3 reads CASSRGTETAANYGYTF. DNA of the CDR3: TGTGCCAGCAGCCGGGGGACTGAGACAGCAGCTAACTATGGCTACACCTTC.

A remark on this clone: Additional DNA sequences in this sample encode the identical CDR3. This chain joins TRBV9 and TRBJ1-1, with D tentatively TRBD1 (5 bases). The CDR3 sequence is 14 residues long. V lost 0 bases to trimming and J lost 0 bases, with 6 bases between them. CDR1 and CDR2 from the germline V gene are SGDLS and YYNGEE. CDR3 sequence (DNA): TGTGCCAGCAGCGTAGACAGGATGAACACTGAAGCTTTCTTT. Translating it yields CASSVDRMNTEAFF.

This rearrangement joins TRBV7-9 to TRBJ1-1; no clear D gene. Per germline, CDR1 SEHNR and CDR2 FQNEAQ (reference sequence). V was cut by 3 bases and J by 3 bases, with 11 bases left in between. The CDR3 extends over 14 amino acids. CDR3 in DNA: TGTGCCAGCAGCTTCCTCCCTAGCGACACTGAAGCTTTCTTT. Its protein product is CASSFLPSDTEAFF.

This chain connects TRBV7-9 to TRBJ2-5; D is undetermined. Per germline, CDR1 SEHNR and CDR2 FQNEAQ (reference sequence). The CDR3 is made up of 17 amino acids. The V end lost 0 bases, the J end lost 1 base, and 15 bases lay between the germline ends. For the CDR3, the DNA is TGTGCCAGCAGCTTAGCCGGCAGTCAGTTCTCCCAAGAGACCCAGTACTTC. It specifies CASSLAGSQFSQETQYF. Full variable domain (missing parts from reference TRBV7-9 and TRBJ2-5): DTGVSQNPRHKITKRGQNVTFRCDPISEHNRLYWYRQTLGQGPEFLTYFQNEAQLEKSRLLSDRFSAERPKGSFSTLEIQRTEQGDSAMYLCASSLAGSQFSQETQYFGPGTRLLVL.

This clone was observed a few times. The CDR3 protein is CASSESTEYSEAFF. The DNA for the CDR3 is TGCGCCAGCAGTGAGTCGACAGAATATAGTGAAGCTTTCTTT. The chain combines TRBV10-1 with TRBJ1-1; maybe TRBD1 (5 bases). Germline CDR1 WNHNN, CDR2 SYGVQD (reference sequence). The CDR3 contains 14 residues. Trimming removed 0 bases from V and 7 bases from J, with 12 bases in between.

The chain links TRBV7-2 to TRBJ2-1, with D tentatively TRBD2 (5 bases). The CDR3 has 13 amino acids. Germline-derived CDR1 and CDR2 are SGHTA and FQGNSA. The V and J ends lost 6 bases and 5 bases respectively, with 11 bases between them. The CDR3, as DNA: TGTGCCAGCAGACTAGGAGCGCACAATGAGCAGTTCTTC. Translation gives CASRLGAHNEQFF.

This clone came up a few times. This chain connects TRBV7-2 to TRBJ1-6, with D possibly TRBD1 on 5 matching bases. The CDR3 sequence is 16 residues long. Trimming cost V 4 bases and J 6 bases, with 16 bases left between them. From germline, CDR1 is SGHTA and CDR2 FQGNSA. DNA of the CDR3: TGTGCCAGCAGCTCGACCCAGGGATTAAGTAATTCACCCCTCCACTTT. It is translated as CASSSTQGLSNSPLHF.

The chain uses TRBV7-2 and TRBJ2-7; D ambiguous. The V gene's germline CDR1 is SGHTA and CDR2 FQGNSA. This CDR3 comprises 14 residues. The V end was cut by 3 bases, the J end by 2 bases, with 11 bases between. The CDR3 DNA sequence: TGTGCCAGCAGCTTGGGAAGCCGCCCCTACGAGCAGTACTTC. Amino acids: CASSLGSRPYEQYF.

The rearrangement links TRBV4-3 to TRBJ2-6; D might be TRBD2 (6 bases). The ends were cut back, 1 base at V and 0 bases at J, with 7 bases in the middle. Germline-derived CDR1 and CDR2 are LGHNA and YSLEER. CDR3 length: 16 amino acids. CDR3 loop: CASSQVGLSGANVLTF. The CDR3 DNA sequence: TGCGCCAGCAGCCAAGTGGGACTCTCTGGGGCCAACGTCCTGACTTTC.

A few counts support this clone. The J gene is TRBJ2-2, the V gene TRBV2, with D possibly TRBD2 on 7 matching bases. CDR3 size: 16 residues. Looked up from germline, CDR1 is SNHLY and CDR2 is FYNNEI. V lost 4 bases, J lost 6 bases, and 18 bases lay in between. The CDR3 DNA is TGTGCCAGCAGTGTCGCGGGGGCTAGTTCGTCCGGGGAGCTGTTTTTT. Protein sequence: CASSVAGASSSGELFF.

This clone was detected only once. This chain joins TRBV2 and TRBJ1-1; D not resolved. CDR1 and CDR2 (germline): SNHLY, FYNNEI. Trimming pared 5 bases from V and 7 bases from J, leaving 11 bases between. The length of the CDR3 is 12 residues. In nucleotides, the CDR3 is TGTGCCAGCAGTATAGGACGGATTGAAGCTTTCTTT. Its protein product is CASSIGRIEAFF.

There are a few counts of this clone. The V gene is TRBV19, the J gene TRBJ1-5; D is possibly TRBD1 (6 bases). The CDR3 extends over 15 amino acids. V was trimmed by 1 base and J by 5 bases, leaving 12 bases between them. CDR1 LNHDA and CDR2 SQIVND come from the germline V gene (reference sequence). The CDR3 region has the DNA TGTGCCAGTAGTATAGGAGTGGGGGCGTATCAGCCCCAGCATTTT. Protein sequence: CASSIGVGAYQPQHF.

The rearrangement links TRBV2 to TRBJ2-1, with D unclear. Trimming cost V 6 bases and J 7 bases, with 10 bases left between them. This CDR3 is 12 amino acids long. Per the germline V gene, CDR1 is SNHLY and CDR2 is FYNNEI. The CDR3 DNA is TGTGCCAGCAGAGGCCAGGAGAATGAGCAGTTCTTC. Translating gives CASRGQENEQFF.

V usage is TRBV5-1 and J usage is TRBJ2-2; the D call may be TRBD1 or TRBD2 (5 bases each). Trimming took off 3 bases at V and 0 bases at J, with 12 bases between the two ends. This CDR3 has 16 amino acids. From germline, CDR1 is SGHRS and CDR2 YFSETQ. CDR3 sequence reads: CASSWYGAPNTGELFF. The DNA of the CDR3 is TGCGCCAGCAGCTGGTACGGGGCCCCGAACACCGGGGAGCTGTTTTTT.

The J gene is TRBJ1-2, the V gene TRBV6-1; D call uncertain. V was pared by 6 bases and J by 7 bases, with 15 bases between. The CDR3 spans 13 residues. The germline V gene has CDR1 MNHNS and CDR2 SASEGT. In DNA, the CDR3 is TGTGCCAGCAGCGTCACGGGCGCGGGTGGCTACACCTTC. Protein product: CASSVTGAGGYTF.

The rearrangement links TRBV18 to TRBJ2-7; 9 positions agree with TRBD1. This CDR3 region has 15 residues. J lost 5 bases, V lost 0 bases, and 5 bases had no gene match. Germline values: CDR1 KGHSH, CDR2 LQKENI. The CDR3 region is CASSPPDRGVNEQYF. The CDR3 DNA reads as TGTGCCAGCTCACCACCGGACAGGGGAGTCAACGAGCAGTACTTC.